This TCR beta chain was identified in a study of read filtering for tumor transcriptome and immune sequencing. Overall study results and limits: Even smaller IR-seq throughput identified most shared clonotypes.

Losses at the gene ends were 2 bases for V and 5 bases for J; bases not matched to a gene: 10. The CDR3 covers 16 residues. Germline V gives CDR1 DFQATT, CDR2 SNEGSKA (reference sequence). This clonotype was seen many times. Its antigen is unknown. Molecular barcoded adaptors covering alpha/delta and beta/gamma chains were used on roughly 400 ng RNA. TCRdb recomputed calls from the reads with MiXCR, one row per CDR3 protein. The sample lists more than 100,000 distinct CDR3 sequences, around 14% occurring once. This clonotype was sampled from a donor at least 40 years old with multiple myeloma. This chain links TRBV20-1 with TRBJ2-2, with 8 bases aligning to TRBD1. The sample taken for sequencing was a population of CD138-negative cells sorted from bone marrow. This CDR3 reads CSARRPGQVQTGELFF. The DNA of the CDR3 is TGCAGTGCTAGAAGACCGGGACAGGTTCAAACCGGGGAGCTGTTTTTT.